One sample yielded the 32 T cell receptor beta chains listed below, sequenced in a study of T cells in Graves' hyperthyroidism and ophthalmopathy (dated by TCRdb to the late 2010s). Libraries were made using multiplex PCR. Sequencing was carried out with an Illumina HiSeq 2000. The TCR beta CDR3 regions were amplified from RNA transcripts. For the first round of RT-PCR on the TCR CDR3, the HTBI primer set was used together with the Qiagen OneStep RT-PCR kit. TCRdb cleaned the public reads at Q25 with fastp, built clones with MiXCR and kept in-frame beta chains. Each entry is one CDR3 protein sequence, shown with its most common DNA and genes. Counted in this sample were 37,000 or so distinct CDR3 sequences; 52% of them appeared once. The leading ten clones occupy about 17% of the sample. Input material: blood. The receptors shown here come from a man aged 40-49 years with Graves' ophthalmopathy.

In its sample, this clonotype was seen once. At one end, the junction sequence differs from germline, possibly due to a read error. The chain uses TRBV25-1 and TRBJ1-2, with 7 bases fitting TRBD1. Germline CDR1 is MGHDK and CDR2 is SYGVNS. There are 15 residues in the CDR3. Here the CDR3 reads CASSDYKGDRPGYNF. The CDR3 DNA follows: TGTGCCAGCAGTGATTATAAGGGGGACAGACCCGGCTACAACTTC.

Sample share makes this clonotype medium-sized. The CDR3 region is CATSSNLNTEAFF. CDR3 bases: TGTGCCACCAGTTCAAACTTGAACACTGAAGCTTTCTTT. The chain employs TRBV24-1 and TRBJ1-1; D remains ambiguous. Trimming shortened V by 6 bases and J by 0 bases, and 7 bases separated the two germline ends. In germline, CDR1 is KGHDR, CDR2 SFDVKD. The CDR3 covers 13 residues.

This clonotype was seen many times. The chain carries TRBV9 and TRBJ2-3; D possibly corresponds to TRBD2 (6 bases). Germline V lookup: CDR1 SGDLS, CDR2 YYNGEE. V lost 3 bases and J lost 6, with 8 bases in between. The CDR3 extends over 12 amino acids. This CDR3 reads CASSALADTQYF. In DNA, the CDR3 is TGTGCCAGCAGCGCGCTAGCGGATACGCAGTATTTT.

The J gene is TRBJ2-7, the V gene TRBV6-5; TRBD1 matches at 8 bases. This CDR3 contains 11 residues. The germline CDR1 and CDR2 sequences are MNHEY and SVGAGI. Trimming removed 8 bases from V and 4 bases from J; junction bases left unmatched: 1. The CDR3 here is CASGTGYEQYF. The DNA for the CDR3 is TGTGCCAGCGGGACAGGTTACGAGCAGTACTTC.

This clonotype was recorded many times. The CDR3 nucleotides read TGTGCCAGCTCAGTGACAGGTCAAGGCTACACCTTC. As protein: CASSVTGQGYTF. The chain carries TRBV18 and TRBJ1-2; possible D gene TRBD1, 6 bases. The CDR3 spans 12 residues. V gave up 5 bases and J gave up 8 bases, with 12 bases separating them. Per the germline V gene, CDR1 is KGHSH and CDR2 is LQKENI.

This clonotype came up many times. V is TRBV29-1 and J is TRBJ2-5, with D perhaps TRBD1 (6 bases). V gave up 6 bases and J gave up 7 bases, with 18 bases separating them. The CDR3 extends over 13 amino acids. Germline values: CDR1 SQVTM, CDR2 ANQGSEA. CDR3 loop: CSVDRDTTGTQYF. CDR3 DNA sequence: TGCAGCGTGGACCGGGACACCACCGGGACCCAGTACTTC.

This clonotype has a count of ten or more. The V and J genes are TRBV9 and TRBJ1-1; D is undetermined. There are 13 residues in the CDR3. Germline CDR1 is SGDLS and CDR2 is YYNGEE. The V end lost 4 bases, the J end lost 3 bases, and 10 bases lay between the germline ends. CDR3 nucleotides: TGTGCCAGCAGCCCACGGGTTGACACTGAAGCTTTCTTT. Its translation: CASSPRVDTEAFF.

This chain connects TRBV5-4 to TRBJ2-2; D is unresolved. V was cut by 3 bases and J by 0 bases, with 12 bases left in between. The CDR3 contains 16 residues. Per the germline V gene, CDR1 is SGHNT and CDR2 is YYREEE (reference sequence). In DNA form, the CDR3 reads TGTGCCAGCAGCTGGGCAGGTCTCTCGAACACCGGGGAGCTGTTTTTT. Translation: CASSWAGLSNTGELFF.

A few counts support this clonotype. V and J are TRBV18 and TRBJ2-5; 7 nucleotides line up with TRBD1. Germline V gene data show CDR1 as KGHSH and CDR2 as LQKENI. The V and J ends lost 3 bases and 5 bases, in that order; junction bases with no gene match: 9. CDR3 length: 15 residues. CDR3 coding DNA: TGTGCCAGCTCACCCCAGACAGGGCGCGTGGAGACCCAGTACTTC. It codes for CASSPQTGRVETQYF.

This chain links TRBV7-9 with TRBJ1-2; no definite D call. Germline-derived CDR1 and CDR2 are SEHNR and FQNEAQ (reference sequence). Trimming shortened V by 5 bases and J by 3 bases, and 13 bases separated the two germline ends. The CDR3 totals 14 residues. The CDR3 nucleotides are TGTGCCAGCAGCGGAATCACAGACGACTATGGCTACACCTTC. It encodes CASSGITDDYGYTF.

For this clonotype: One end of the junction varies from germline; a read error may be responsible. The chain links TRBV6-1 to TRBJ2-7; 8 bases match TRBD2. From germline, CDR1 is MNHNS and CDR2 SASEGT. This CDR3 region has 16 residues. In DNA form, the CDR3 reads TGTGCTAGCAGTGCAGCCAGCGGGGGAACAATCTACGAGCAGTACTTC. Encoded protein: CASSAASGGTIYEQYF.

This clonotype was counted at least ten times. The chain joins TRBV5-1 to TRBJ1-5, with D perhaps matching TRBD1 (6 bases). In germline, CDR1 is SGHRS, CDR2 YFSETQ. The CDR3 has 13 amino acids. With 2 bases removed from V and 5 bases from J, the gap between germline ends came to 8 bases. The CDR3 nucleotides are TGCGCCAGCAGCTTCGACAGGTATCAGCCCCAGCATTTT. As protein: CASSFDRYQPQHF. The variable domain in full, with the rest retrieved from reference TRBV5-1 and TRBJ1-5, is KAGVTQTPRYLIKTRGQQVTLSCSPISGHRSVSWYQQTPGQGLQFLFEYFSETQRNKGNFPGRFSGRQFSNSRSEMNVSTLELGDSALYLCASSFDRYQPQHFGDGTRLSIL.

About this clonotype: Just one base apart from a much larger clone, this may be a read error. The chain employs TRBV18 and TRBJ1-2; D is uncertain. Germline assignment: CDR1 KGHSH and CDR2 LQKENI. This CDR3 comprises 14 residues. The CDR3 is CASSPQADNCGYTF. CDR3 bases: TGTGCCAGCTCACCACAGGCGGATAACTGTGGCTACACCTTC. Combining the CDR3 with reference TRBV18 and TRBJ1-2 gives the whole variable domain NAGVMQNPRHLVRRRGQEARLRCSPMKGHSHVYWYRQLPEEGLKFMVYLQKENIIDESGMPKERFSAEFPKEGPSILRIQQVVRGDSAAYFCASSPQADNCGYTFGSGTRLTVV.

The chain couples TRBV20-1 to TRBJ2-1; 9 bases map to TRBD2. The CDR3 is 18 residues long. J gave up 1 base and V 0 bases, and 10 bases lay outside the gene matches. Germline V CDR1 and CDR2: DFQATT, SNEGSKA (reference sequence). The CDR3: CSARDSSGGRDSYNEQFF. The DNA for the CDR3 is TGCAGTGCTAGAGATTCCTCCGGCGGGAGGGATTCCTACAATGAGCAGTTCTTC.

This clonotype was detected ten times or more. This chain uses TRBV12-3 or TRBV12-4 with TRBJ2-7, with 7 bases lining up with TRBD1. This CDR3 is built from 14 residues. Losses at the gene ends were 3 bases for V and 0 bases for J; bases not matched to a gene: 2. CDR3 protein: CASSFKGASYEQYF. The DNA of the CDR3 is TGTGCCAGCAGTTTTAAGGGGGCCTCCTACGAGCAGTACTTC.

A remark on this clonotype: It is unclear where the CDR3 begins or ends on the DNA, so no DNA is shown, and the CDR3 is as TCRdb lists it. The V call is TRBV19, the J call TRBJ2-2; the D call TRBD1 from the table was never checked on the DNA. The CDR3 length equals 24 residues, ends included. CDR1 is LNHDA, CDR2 SQIVND, per germline (reference sequence). Here the CDR3 reads CASSMRRTGASSGANVLTFGELFF.

Many counts were recorded for this clonotype. V usage is TRBV9 and J usage is TRBJ2-5; 8 nucleotides match TRBD1. J was trimmed by 2 bases and V by 4 bases; bases with no gene match: 7. This CDR3 has 15 amino acids. CDR1 SGDLS and CDR2 YYNGEE come from the germline V gene. The CDR3: CASSTTGVGQETQYF. Here the CDR3 DNA reads TGTGCCAGCAGCACGACAGGGGTAGGGCAAGAGACCCAGTACTTC.

The genes are TRBV19 and TRBJ2-2, with no clear D. The CDR3 spans 20 residues. V was pared by 7 bases and J by 8 bases, with 35 bases between. Germline assignment: CDR1 LNHDA and CDR2 SQIVND (reference sequence). The CDR3 protein is CASTGQVRSIEDWVSGELFF. Here the CDR3 DNA reads TGTGCCAGTACCGGCCAGGTACGCAGTATAGAGGATTGGGTCTCTGGGGAGCTGTTTTTT.

This clonotype has a count of ten or more. The chain has TRBV7-9 and TRBJ1-3, with D uncertain. There are 13 residues in the CDR3. Germline assignment: CDR1 SEHNR and CDR2 FQNEAQ (reference sequence). V was cut by 6 bases and J by 1 base, with 7 bases left in between. DNA for the CDR3: TGTGCCAGCAGGGCGGGGTCTGGAAACACCATATATTTT. This codes for CASRAGSGNTIYF. Using reference TRBV7-9 and TRBJ1-3 for the parts outside the CDR3, the full variable domain is DTGVSQNPRHKITKRGQNVTFRCDPISEHNRLYWYRQTLGQGPEFLTYFQNEAQLEKSRLLSDRFSAERPKGSFSTLEIQRTEQGDSAMYLCASRAGSGNTIYFGEGSWLTVV.

This rearrangement joins TRBV5-6 to TRBJ1-6; possibly TRBD1 for D (5 bases). V was pared by 0 bases and J by 11 bases, with 12 bases between. This CDR3 is 14 amino acids long. Germline V gene sequence: CDR1 SGHDT, CDR2 YYEEEE. The CDR3 loop is CASSLETSGAPLHF. The CDR3 bases are TGTGCCAGCAGCTTGGAAACCTCGGGGGCACCCCTCCACTTT.

This clonotype was observed many times. The genes are TRBV2 and TRBJ1-1; the D is unclear. Trimming shortened V by 9 bases and J by 5 bases, and 16 bases separated the two germline ends. Germline CDR1 and CDR2: SNHLY and FYNNEI. The CDR3 is 13 amino acids. This CDR3 reads CASKGYFGTEAFF. The CDR3 DNA reads TGTGCCAGTAAAGGGTATTTCGGGACTGAAGCTTTCTTT.

This clonotype came up many times. The chain employs TRBV11-2 and TRBJ2-5; no definite D call. Deletions cut 5 bases from V and 2 bases from J, with 12 bases between. Germline V CDR1 and CDR2: SGHAT, FQNNGV. The CDR3 loop spans 14 amino acids. The CDR3 here is CASSEEIGQETQYF. The CDR3 DNA is TGTGCCAGCAGCGAGGAGATCGGACAAGAGACCCAGTACTTC.

This clonotype was picked up many times. A much larger clonotype is one base distant, so this may be a read error. This sequence joins TRBV9 and TRBJ1-4, with 8 bases matching TRBD1. The J segment lost 10 bases and the V segment lost 4 bases, leaving 12 bases of the junction unmatched. In germline, CDR1 is SGDLS, CDR2 YYNGEE. The CDR3 spans 15 residues. CDR3 nucleotides: TGTGCCAGCAGCCTCCGGGACAGGCGGGAGGGAAAACTGTTTTTT. Translating gives CASSLRDRREGKLFF.

This chain joins TRBV7-3 and TRBJ2-3; TRBD2 aligns across 7 bases. The CDR3 is 14 residues long. With 5 bases clipped from V and 5 bases from J, the junction kept 7 bases outside the gene matches. Germline V gene lookup returns CDR1 SGHTA and CDR2 FQGTGA. The CDR3 reads CASSKTGGGDTQYF. DNA for the CDR3: TGTGCCAGCAGCAAAACGGGAGGCGGAGATACGCAGTATTTT.

The chain carries TRBV4-2 and TRBJ1-1; D possibly corresponds to TRBD1 (6 bases). The CDR3 runs to 15 residues. Per germline, CDR1 LGHNA and CDR2 YNFKEQ. Trimming removed 1 base from V and 3 bases from J, with 12 bases in between. The CDR3, as DNA: TGTGCCAGCAGCCAAGCCCCAGGGGTATACACTGAAGCTTTCTTT. It codes for CASSQAPGVYTEAFF.

In the case of this clonotype: One junction end does not reproduce the germline sequence, and a read error may be involved. This sequence joins TRBV9 and TRBJ2-1; D gene ambiguous. Germline values: CDR1 SGDLS, CDR2 YYNGEE. This CDR3 spans 19 amino acids. CDR3 DNA sequence: TGCGCCAGCAGCGTAGGGATGGCCTACGAACCATATTCCTACAATGAGCAGCTCTTC. Translated, it gives CASSVGMAYEPYSYNEQLF.

CDR3 sequence (DNA): TGTGCCACCGGGGACAGGAGCTCTGGGGCCAACGTCCACTTT. Translated, it gives CATGDRSSGANVHF. This chain uses TRBV15 with TRBJ1-6, with 8 positions matching TRBD1. This CDR3 has 14 residues. Per germline, CDR1 LNHNV and CDR2 YYDKDF (reference sequence). Trimming removed 8 bases from V and 17 bases from J; junction bases left unmatched: 17.

This clonotype has a count of ten or more. This chain connects TRBV7-3 to TRBJ1-1; unclear D gene. The V end lost 5 bases, the J end lost 0 bases, and 7 bases lay between the germline ends. CDR1 is SGHTA and CDR2 is FQGTGA in the germline V gene. The CDR3 length is 13 residues. The chain's CDR3 is CASSLEVNTEAFF. DNA of the CDR3: TGTGCCAGCAGCCTCGAAGTGAACACTGAAGCTTTCTTT.

About this clonotype itself: Without the conserved terminal phenylalanine or tryptophan, this CDR3 likely stems from a read error. No DNA is shown, since the ends of the CDR3 on it are uncertain; the CDR3 is the one TCRdb lists. The rearrangement uses TRBV15 and TRBJ2-5; TRBD1 is taken as the D call from the table, unchecked against the DNA. The CDR3 is 9 residues long, ends included. The germline V gene has CDR1 LNHNV and CDR2 YYDKDF (reference sequence). The CDR3 spells CATSREPGR.

The chain combines TRBV12-3 or TRBV12-4 with TRBJ2-3; D is possibly TRBD1 (6 bases). The germline V and J ends were trimmed by 1 base and 8 bases, with 10 bases remaining between them. This CDR3 spans 13 amino acids. CDR3 nucleotides: TGTGCCAGCAGTTTAGTGTTAGGGGGTACGCAGTATTTT. Its protein product is CASSLVLGGTQYF.

This clonotype was picked up many times. This sequence joins TRBV9 and TRBJ2-7, with 10 nucleotides matching TRBD1. The CDR3 is 15 residues long. CDR1 and CDR2 from the germline V gene are SGDLS and YYNGEE. V gave up 0 bases and J gave up 2 bases; unmatched junction bases: 2. CDR3 in amino acids: CASSVAGQGTYEQYF. CDR3 coding DNA: TGTGCCAGCAGCGTAGCGGGACAGGGGACCTACGAGCAGTACTTC.

This clonotype was recorded many times. The rearrangement joins TRBV15 to TRBJ2-3; TRBD1 or TRBD2 may be the D gene (6 bases each). The germline V gene has CDR1 LNHNV and CDR2 YYDKDF (reference sequence). V was cut by 3 bases and J by 3 bases, with 13 bases left in between. The CDR3 totals 15 residues. CDR3 sequence: CATSSIEGGTDTQYF. The CDR3 coding sequence is TGTGCCACCAGCAGCATTGAAGGGGGGACAGATACGCAGTATTTT.